This T cell receptor (beta chain) was profiled in a study of cytomegalovirus exposure and HLA in healthy donors. Study context: The same platform was used for the roughly 120 validation repertoires and the 600 to 850 first-cohort repertoires, a later analysis reported. Study outcomes and limitations: Investigators reported approximately 150 TCR beta chains as tied to cytomegalovirus.

The table came from immunoSEQ multiplex PCR; TCRdb's copy has only in-frame clones and leaves some out. There are over 120,000 clones in the sample; 89% occur only once, and 9% to 9.5% lies in the top ten. The CDR3 is made up of 15 amino acids. In germline, CDR1 is SGHAT, CDR2 FQNNGV. J gave up 5 bases and V 6 bases, and 9 bases lay outside the gene matches. Note on this clone: The antigen remains undetermined.

The receptor's source is a woman in her late teens or twenties in good health and CMV-seropositive. The V and J genes are TRBV11-2 and TRBJ2-5; TRBD1 matches 10 bases. Sequenced input: PBMCs. This CDR3 reads CASRRPGQGSETQYF. CDR3 DNA sequence: TGTGCCAGCAGGCGACCGGGACAGGGGTCGGAGACCCAGTACTTC.